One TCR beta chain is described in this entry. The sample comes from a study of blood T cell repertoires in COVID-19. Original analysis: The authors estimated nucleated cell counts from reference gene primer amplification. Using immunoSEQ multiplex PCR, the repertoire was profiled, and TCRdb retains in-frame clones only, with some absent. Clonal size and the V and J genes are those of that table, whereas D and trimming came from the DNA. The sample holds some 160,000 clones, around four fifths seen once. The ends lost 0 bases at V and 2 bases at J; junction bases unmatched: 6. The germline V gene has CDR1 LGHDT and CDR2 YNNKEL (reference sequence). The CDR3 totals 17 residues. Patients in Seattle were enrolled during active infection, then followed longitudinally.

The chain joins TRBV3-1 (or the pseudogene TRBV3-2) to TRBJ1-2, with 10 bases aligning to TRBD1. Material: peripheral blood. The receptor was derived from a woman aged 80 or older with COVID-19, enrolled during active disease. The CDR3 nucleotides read TGTGCCAGCAGCCAAGATTCGGGACAGGGGCGGAACTATGGCTACACCTTC. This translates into CASSQDSGQGRNYGYTF.